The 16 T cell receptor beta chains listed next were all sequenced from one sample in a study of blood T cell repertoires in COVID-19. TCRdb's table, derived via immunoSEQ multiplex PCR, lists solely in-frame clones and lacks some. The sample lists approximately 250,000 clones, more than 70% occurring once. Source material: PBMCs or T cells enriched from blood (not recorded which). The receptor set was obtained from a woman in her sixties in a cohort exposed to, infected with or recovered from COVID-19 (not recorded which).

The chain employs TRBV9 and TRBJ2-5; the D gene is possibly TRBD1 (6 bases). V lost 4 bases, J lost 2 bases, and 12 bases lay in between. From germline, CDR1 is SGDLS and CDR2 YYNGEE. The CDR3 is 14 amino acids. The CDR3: CASSPRTAQETQYF. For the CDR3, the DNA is TGTGCCAGCAGCCCTAGGACAGCTCAAGAGACCCAGTACTTC.

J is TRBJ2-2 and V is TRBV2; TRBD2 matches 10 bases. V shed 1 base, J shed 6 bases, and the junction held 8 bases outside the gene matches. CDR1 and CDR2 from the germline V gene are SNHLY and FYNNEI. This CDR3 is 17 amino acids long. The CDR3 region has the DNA TGTGCCAGCAGTGAAGATAACCTAGCGGGAGCTGCCGGGGAGCTGTTTTTT. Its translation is CASSEDNLAGAAGELFF.

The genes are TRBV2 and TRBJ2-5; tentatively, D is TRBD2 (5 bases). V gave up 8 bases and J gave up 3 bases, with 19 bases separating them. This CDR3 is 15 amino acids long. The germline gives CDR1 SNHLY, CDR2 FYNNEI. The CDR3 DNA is TGTGCCAGCCCTGGAGCGGACGGAACGAAAGAGACCCAGTACTTC. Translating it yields CASPGADGTKETQYF.

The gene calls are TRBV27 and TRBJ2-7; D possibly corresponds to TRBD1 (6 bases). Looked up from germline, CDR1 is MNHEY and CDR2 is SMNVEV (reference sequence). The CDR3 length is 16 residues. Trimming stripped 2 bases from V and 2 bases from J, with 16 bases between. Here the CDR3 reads CASSLGYYRDTYEQYF. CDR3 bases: TGTGCCAGCAGTTTAGGGTATTACAGGGACACCTACGAGCAGTACTTC.

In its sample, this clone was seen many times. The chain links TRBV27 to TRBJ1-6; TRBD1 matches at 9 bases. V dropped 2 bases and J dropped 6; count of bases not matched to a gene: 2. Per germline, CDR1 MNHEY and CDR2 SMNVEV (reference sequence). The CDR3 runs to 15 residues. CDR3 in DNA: TGTGCCAGCAGTTTACGGACAGGGGCTAATTCACCCCTCCACTTT. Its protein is CASSLRTGANSPLHF.

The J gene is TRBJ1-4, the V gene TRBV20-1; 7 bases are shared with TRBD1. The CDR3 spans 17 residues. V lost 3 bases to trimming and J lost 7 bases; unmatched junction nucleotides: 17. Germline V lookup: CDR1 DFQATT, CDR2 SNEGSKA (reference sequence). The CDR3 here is CSASAHKTGSVGEKLFF. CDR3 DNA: TGCAGTGCTAGTGCCCACAAGACAGGGAGCGTTGGTGAAAAACTGTTTTTT.

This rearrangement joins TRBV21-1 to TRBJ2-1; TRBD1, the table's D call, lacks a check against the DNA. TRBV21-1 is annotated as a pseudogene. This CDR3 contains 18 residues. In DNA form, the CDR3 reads TGTGCCAGCAGCAAATCGCAATGCAGGGCCCAAGCTTTCAATGAGCAGTTCTTC. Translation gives CASSKSQCRAQAFNEQFF.

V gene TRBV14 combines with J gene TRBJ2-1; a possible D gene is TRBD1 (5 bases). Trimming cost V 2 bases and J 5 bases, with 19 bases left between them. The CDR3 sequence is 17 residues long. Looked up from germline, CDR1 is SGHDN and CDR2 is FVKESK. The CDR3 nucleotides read TGTGCCAGCAGCCAACCCATACGAGGACAAGGGGACAATGAGCAGTTCTTC. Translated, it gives CASSQPIRGQGDNEQFF.

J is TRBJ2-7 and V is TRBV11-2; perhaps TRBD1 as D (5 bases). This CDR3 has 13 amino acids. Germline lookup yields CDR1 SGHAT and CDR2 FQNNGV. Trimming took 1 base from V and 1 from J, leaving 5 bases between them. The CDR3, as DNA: TGTGCCAGCAGCTTAGGACAGTCCTACGAGCAGTACTTC. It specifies CASSLGQSYEQYF. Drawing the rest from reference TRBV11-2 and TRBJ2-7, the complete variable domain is EAGVAQSPRYKIIEKRQSVAFWCNPISGHATLYWYQQILGQGPKLLIQFQNNGVVDDSQLPKDRFSAERLKGVDSTLKIQPAKLEDSAVYLCASSLGQSYEQYFGPGTRLTVT.

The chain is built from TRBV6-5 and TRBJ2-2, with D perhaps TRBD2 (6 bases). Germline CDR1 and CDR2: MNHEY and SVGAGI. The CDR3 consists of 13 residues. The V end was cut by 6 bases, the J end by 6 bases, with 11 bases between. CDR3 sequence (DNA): TGTGCCAGCAGCAGACTAGTCGCCGGGGAGCTGTTTTTT. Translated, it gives CASSRLVAGELFF.

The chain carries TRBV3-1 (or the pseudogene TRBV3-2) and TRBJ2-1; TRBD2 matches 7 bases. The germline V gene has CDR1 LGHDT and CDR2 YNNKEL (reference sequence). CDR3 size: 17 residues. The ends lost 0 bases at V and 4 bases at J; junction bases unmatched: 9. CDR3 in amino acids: CASSQDVREAGYNEQFF. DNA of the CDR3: TGTGCCAGCAGCCAAGATGTTCGGGAGGCCGGATACAATGAGCAGTTCTTC.

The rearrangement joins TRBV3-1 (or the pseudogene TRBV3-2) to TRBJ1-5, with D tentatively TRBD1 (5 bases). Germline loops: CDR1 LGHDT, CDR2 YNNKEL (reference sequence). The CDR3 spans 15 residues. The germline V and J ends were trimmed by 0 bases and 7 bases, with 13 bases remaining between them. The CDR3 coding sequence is TGTGCCAGCAGCCAAGATACGGGGGGTAGCCAGCCCCAGCATTTT. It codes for CASSQDTGGSQPQHF.

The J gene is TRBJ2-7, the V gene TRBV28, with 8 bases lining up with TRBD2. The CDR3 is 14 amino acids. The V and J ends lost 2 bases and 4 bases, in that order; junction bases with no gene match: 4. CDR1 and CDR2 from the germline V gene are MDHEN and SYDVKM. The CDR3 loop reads CASSLTGGEYEQYF. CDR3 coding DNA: TGTGCCAGCAGTTTAACGGGAGGGGAGTACGAGCAGTACTTC.

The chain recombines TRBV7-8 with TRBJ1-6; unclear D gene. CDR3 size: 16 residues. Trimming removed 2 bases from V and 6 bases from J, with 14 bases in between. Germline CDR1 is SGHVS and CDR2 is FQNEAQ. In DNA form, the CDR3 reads TGTGCCAGCAGCTTAAACATCGAGGCGTTTAATTCACCCCTCCACTTT. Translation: CASSLNIEAFNSPLHF.

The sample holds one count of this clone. CDR3: CASSYDTYTEAFF. CDR3 DNA: TGTGCCAGCAGCTACGACACCTACACTGAAGCTTTCTTT. V usage is TRBV6-5 and J usage is TRBJ1-1; D remains ambiguous. The CDR3 extends over 13 amino acids. V lost 6 bases to trimming and J lost 3 bases, with 11 bases between them. Germline V CDR1 and CDR2: MNHEY, SVGAGI.

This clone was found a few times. The CDR3 loop is CASSPGGTSGLYEQYF. As DNA, the CDR3 is TGTGCCAGCAGCCCAGGCGGGACTAGCGGTCTCTACGAGCAGTACTTC. The chain recombines TRBV7-9 with TRBJ2-7; 11 bases fit TRBD2. The V gene end was trimmed by 5 bases and the J gene end by 3 bases; junction bases not matched to a gene: 9. The CDR3 covers 16 residues. CDR1 and CDR2 from the germline V gene are SEHNR and FQNEAQ (reference sequence).